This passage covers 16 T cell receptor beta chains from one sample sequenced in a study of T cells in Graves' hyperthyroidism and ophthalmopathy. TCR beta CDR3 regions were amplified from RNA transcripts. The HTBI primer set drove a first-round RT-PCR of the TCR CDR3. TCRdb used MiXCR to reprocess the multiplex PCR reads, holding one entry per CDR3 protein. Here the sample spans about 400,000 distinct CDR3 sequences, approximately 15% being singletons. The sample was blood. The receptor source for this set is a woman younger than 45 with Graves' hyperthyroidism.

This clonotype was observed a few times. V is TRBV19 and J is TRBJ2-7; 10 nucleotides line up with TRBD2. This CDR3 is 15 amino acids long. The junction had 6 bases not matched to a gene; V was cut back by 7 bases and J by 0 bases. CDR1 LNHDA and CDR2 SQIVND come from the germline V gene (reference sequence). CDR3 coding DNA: TGTGCCAGTACTAGCGGGAGTGGGGTCTCCTACGAGCAGTACTTC. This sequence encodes CASTSGSGVSYEQYF.

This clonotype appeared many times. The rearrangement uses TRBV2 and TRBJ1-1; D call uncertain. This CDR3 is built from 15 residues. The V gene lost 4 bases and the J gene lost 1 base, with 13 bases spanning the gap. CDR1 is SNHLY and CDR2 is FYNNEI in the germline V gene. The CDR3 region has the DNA TGTGCCAGCAGTGGCCAGACAAGAAAGAACACTGAAGCTTTCTTT. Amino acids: CASSGQTRKNTEAFF.

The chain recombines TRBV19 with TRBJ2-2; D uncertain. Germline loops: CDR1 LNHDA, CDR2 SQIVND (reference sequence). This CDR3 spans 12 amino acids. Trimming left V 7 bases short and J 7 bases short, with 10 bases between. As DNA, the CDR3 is TGTGCCAGTACCGAATATAACGGGGAGCTGTTTTTT. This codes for CASTEYNGELFF.

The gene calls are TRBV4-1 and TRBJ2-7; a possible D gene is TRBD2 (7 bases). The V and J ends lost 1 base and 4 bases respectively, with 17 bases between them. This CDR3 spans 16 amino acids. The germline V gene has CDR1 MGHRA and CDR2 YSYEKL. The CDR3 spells CASSQAGRGGPYEQYF. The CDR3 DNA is TGCGCCAGCAGCCAAGCGGGAAGGGGGGGCCCTTACGAGCAGTACTTC.

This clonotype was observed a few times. The DNA of the CDR3 is TGTGCCAGCAGTTACTCGGGACTAGCGAAATCCTACGAGCAGTACTTC. Its protein is CASSYSGLAKSYEQYF. This chain joins TRBV6-5 and TRBJ2-7; TRBD2 agrees at 10 bases. Germline values: CDR1 MNHEY, CDR2 SVGAGI. CDR3 length: 16 amino acids. J lost 1 base, V lost 0 bases, and 3 bases had no gene match.

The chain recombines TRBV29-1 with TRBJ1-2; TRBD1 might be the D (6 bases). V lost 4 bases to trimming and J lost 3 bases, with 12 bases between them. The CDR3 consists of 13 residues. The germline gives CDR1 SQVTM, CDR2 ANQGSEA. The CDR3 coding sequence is TGCAGCGTTGCTCAAGGGGGGGACTATGGCTACACCTTC. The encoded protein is CSVAQGGDYGYTF.

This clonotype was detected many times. The CDR3 is CASSLTGSHEQYF. DNA of the CDR3: TGTGCCAGCAGTTTAACAGGGTCCCACGAGCAGTACTTC. The chain joins TRBV12-3 or TRBV12-4 to TRBJ2-7, with a weak D call TRBD1 (6 bases). CDR3 size: 13 residues. Trimming pared 2 bases from V and 5 bases from J, leaving 10 bases between.

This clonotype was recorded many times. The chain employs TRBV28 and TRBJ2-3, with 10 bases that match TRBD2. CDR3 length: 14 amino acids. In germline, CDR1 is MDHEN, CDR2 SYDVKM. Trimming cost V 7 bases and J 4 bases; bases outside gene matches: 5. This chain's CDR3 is CASKASGSSDTQYF. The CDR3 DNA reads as TGTGCCAGCAAGGCTAGCGGGAGCTCAGATACGCAGTATTTT.

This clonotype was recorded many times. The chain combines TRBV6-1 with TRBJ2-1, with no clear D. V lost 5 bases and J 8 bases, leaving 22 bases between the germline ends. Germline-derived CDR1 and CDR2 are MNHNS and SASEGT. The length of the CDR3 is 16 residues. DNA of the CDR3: TGTGCCAGCAGTCGCGACCAGGAGCTAACTTGGGATGAGCAGTTCTTC. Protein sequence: CASSRDQELTWDEQFF.

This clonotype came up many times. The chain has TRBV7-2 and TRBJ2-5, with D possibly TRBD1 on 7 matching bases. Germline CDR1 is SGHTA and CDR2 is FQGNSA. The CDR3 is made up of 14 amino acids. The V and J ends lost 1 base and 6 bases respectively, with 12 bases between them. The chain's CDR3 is CASSLGAGGKTQYF. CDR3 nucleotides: TGTGCCAGCAGCTTAGGGGCAGGGGGGAAGACCCAGTACTTC.

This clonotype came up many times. In nucleotides, the CDR3 is TGTGCCAGCAGCTCTTTAGCGGGGCCGTCCCACACCGGGGAGCTGTTTTTT. This codes for CASSSLAGPSHTGELFF. J is TRBJ2-2 and V is TRBV7-9; 8 nucleotides match TRBD2. Germline trimming cut 4 bases from V and 3 bases from J; bases unmatched to any gene: 10. Germline lookup yields CDR1 SEHNR and CDR2 FQNEAQ (reference sequence). The CDR3 loop spans 17 amino acids.

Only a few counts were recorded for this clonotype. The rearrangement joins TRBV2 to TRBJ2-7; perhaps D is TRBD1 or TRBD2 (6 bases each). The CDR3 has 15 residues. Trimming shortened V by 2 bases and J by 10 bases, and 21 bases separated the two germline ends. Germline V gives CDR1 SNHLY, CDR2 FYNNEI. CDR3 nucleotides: TGTGCCAGCAGTGAAACCCACGGAGGGGGGCTAGAACAGTACTTC. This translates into CASSETHGGGLEQYF. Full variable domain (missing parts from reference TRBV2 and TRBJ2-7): EPEVTQTPSHQVTQMGQEVILRCVPISNHLYFYWYRQILGQKVEFLVSFYNNEISEKSEIFDDQFSVERPDGSNFTLKIRSTKLEDSAMYFCASSETHGGGLEQYFGPGTRLTVT.

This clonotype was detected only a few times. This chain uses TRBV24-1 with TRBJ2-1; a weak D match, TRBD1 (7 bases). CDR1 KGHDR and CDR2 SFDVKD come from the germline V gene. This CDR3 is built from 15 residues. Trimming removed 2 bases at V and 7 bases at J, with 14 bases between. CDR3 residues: CATSDWSGGYNEQFF. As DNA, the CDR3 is TGTGCCACCAGTGATTGGTCAGGGGGGTATAATGAGCAGTTCTTC.

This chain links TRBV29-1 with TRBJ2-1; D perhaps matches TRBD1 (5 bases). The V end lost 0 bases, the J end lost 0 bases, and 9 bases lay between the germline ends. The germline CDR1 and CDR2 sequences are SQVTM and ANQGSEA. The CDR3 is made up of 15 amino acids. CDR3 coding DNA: TGCAGCGTTGAAGAGGACGACAGCTCCTACAATGAGCAGTTCTTC. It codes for CSVEEDDSSYNEQFF.

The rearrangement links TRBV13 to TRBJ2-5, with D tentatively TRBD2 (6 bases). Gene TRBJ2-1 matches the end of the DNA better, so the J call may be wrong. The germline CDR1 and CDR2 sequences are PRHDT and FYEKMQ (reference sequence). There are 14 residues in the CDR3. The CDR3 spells CASSPRERQETQFF. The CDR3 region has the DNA TGTGCCAGCAGTCCGCGGGAAAGACAAGAGACCCAGTTCTTC.

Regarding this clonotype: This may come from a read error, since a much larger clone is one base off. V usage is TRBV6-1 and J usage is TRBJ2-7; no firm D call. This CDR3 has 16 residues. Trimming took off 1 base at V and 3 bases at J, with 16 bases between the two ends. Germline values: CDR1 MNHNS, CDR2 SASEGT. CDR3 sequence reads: CASSEEPYPGNYEQYF. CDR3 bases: TGTGCCAGCAGTGAAGAGCCATATCCTGGCAACTACGAGCAGTACTTC.